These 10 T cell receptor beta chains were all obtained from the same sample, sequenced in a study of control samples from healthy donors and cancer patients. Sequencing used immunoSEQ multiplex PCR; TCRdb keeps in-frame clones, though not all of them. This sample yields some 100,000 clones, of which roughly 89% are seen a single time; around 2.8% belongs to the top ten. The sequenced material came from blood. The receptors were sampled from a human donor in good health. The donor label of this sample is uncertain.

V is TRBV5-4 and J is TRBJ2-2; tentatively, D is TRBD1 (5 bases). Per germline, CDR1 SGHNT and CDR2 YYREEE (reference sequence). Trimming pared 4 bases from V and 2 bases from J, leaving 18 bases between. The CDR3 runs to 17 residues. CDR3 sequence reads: CASSPPGISPNTGELFF. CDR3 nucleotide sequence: TGTGCCAGCAGCCCTCCAGGGATCTCACCCAACACCGGGGAGCTGTTTTTT.

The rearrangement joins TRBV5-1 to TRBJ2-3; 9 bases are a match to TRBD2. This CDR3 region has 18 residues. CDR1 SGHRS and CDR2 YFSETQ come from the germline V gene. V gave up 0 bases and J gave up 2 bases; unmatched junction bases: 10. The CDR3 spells CASSLAGLAGSNTDTQYF. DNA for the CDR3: TGCGCCAGCAGCTTGGCCGGGCTAGCGGGGTCAAACACAGATACGCAGTATTTT.

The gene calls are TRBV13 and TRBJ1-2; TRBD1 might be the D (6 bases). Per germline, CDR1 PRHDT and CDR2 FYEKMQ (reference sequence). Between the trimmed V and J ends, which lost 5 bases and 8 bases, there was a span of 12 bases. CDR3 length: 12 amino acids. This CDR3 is CASSTYRAGYTF. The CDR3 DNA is TGTGCCAGCAGCACTTACAGGGCGGGCTACACCTTC. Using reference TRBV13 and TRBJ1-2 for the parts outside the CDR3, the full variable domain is AAGVIQSPRHLIKEKRETATLKCYPIPRHDTVYWYQQGPGQDPQFLISFYEKMQSDKGSIPDRFSAQQFSDYHSELNMSSLELGDSALYFCASSTYRAGYTFGSGTRLTVV.

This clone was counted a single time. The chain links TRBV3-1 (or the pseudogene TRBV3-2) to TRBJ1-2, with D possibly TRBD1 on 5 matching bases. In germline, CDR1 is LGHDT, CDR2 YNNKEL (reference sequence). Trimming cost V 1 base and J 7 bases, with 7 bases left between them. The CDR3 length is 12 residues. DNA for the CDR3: TGTGCCAGCAGCCAAGGGGGCCCTGGCTACACCTTC. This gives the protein CASSQGGPGYTF.

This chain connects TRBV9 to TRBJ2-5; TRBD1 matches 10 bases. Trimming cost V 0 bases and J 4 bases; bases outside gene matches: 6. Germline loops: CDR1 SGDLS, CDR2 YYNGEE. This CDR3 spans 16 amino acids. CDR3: CASSVDGTGVRETQYF. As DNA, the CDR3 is TGTGCCAGCAGCGTAGACGGGACAGGGGTCCGAGAGACCCAGTACTTC.

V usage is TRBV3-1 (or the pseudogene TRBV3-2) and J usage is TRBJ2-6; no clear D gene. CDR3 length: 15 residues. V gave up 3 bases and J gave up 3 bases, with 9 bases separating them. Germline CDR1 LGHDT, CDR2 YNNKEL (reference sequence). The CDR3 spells CASSHGVHGANVLTF. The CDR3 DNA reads TGTGCCAGCAGCCATGGGGTGCATGGGGCCAACGTCCTGACTTTC.

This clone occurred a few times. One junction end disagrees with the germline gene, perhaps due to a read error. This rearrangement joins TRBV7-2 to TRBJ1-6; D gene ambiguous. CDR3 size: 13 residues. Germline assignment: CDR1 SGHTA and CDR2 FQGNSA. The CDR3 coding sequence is TGTGCCAGCAGTTTAGCTGGTAATTCACCCCTCCACTTT. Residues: CASSLAGNSPLHF.

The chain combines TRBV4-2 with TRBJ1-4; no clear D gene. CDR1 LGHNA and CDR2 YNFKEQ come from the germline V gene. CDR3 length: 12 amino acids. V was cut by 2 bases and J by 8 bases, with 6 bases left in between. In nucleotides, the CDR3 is TGTGCCAGCAGCCAATTCGGGGAAAAACTGTTTTTT. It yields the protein CASSQFGEKLFF.

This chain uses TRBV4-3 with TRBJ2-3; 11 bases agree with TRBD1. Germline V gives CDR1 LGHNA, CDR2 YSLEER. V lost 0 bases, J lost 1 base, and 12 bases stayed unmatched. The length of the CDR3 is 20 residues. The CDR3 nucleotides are TGCGCCAGCAGCCAAGACTGGACAGGGGGCGCATCAGGCCGCACAGATACGCAGTATTTT. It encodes CASSQDWTGGASGRTDTQYF.

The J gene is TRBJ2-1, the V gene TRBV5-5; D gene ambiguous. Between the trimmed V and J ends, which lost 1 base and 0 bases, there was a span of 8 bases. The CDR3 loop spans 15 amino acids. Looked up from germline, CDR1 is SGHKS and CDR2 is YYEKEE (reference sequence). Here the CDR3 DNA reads TGTGCCAGCAGCTTGTACGGGTTCTCCTACAATGAGCAGTTCTTC. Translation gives CASSLYGFSYNEQFF. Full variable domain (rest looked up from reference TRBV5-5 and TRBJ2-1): DAGVTQSPTHLIKTRGQQVTLRCSPISGHKSVSWYQQVLGQGPQFIFQYYEKEERGRGNFPDRFSARQFPNYSSELNVNALLLGDSALYLCASSLYGFSYNEQFFGPGTRLTVL.